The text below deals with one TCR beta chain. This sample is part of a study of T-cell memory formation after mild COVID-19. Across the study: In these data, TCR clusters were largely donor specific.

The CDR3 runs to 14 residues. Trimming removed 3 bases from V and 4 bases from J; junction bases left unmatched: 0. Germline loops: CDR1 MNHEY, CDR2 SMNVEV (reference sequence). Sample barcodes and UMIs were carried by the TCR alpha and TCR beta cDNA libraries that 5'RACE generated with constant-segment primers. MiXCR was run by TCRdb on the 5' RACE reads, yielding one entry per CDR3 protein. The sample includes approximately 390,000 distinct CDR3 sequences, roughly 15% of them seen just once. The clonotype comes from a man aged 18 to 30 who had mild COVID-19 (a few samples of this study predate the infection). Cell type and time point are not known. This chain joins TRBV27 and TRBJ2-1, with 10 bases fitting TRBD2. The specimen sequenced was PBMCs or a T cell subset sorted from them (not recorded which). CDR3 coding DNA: TGTGCCAGCAGTTTGACTAGCGGGTACAATGAGCAGTTCTTC. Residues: CASSLTSGYNEQFF.